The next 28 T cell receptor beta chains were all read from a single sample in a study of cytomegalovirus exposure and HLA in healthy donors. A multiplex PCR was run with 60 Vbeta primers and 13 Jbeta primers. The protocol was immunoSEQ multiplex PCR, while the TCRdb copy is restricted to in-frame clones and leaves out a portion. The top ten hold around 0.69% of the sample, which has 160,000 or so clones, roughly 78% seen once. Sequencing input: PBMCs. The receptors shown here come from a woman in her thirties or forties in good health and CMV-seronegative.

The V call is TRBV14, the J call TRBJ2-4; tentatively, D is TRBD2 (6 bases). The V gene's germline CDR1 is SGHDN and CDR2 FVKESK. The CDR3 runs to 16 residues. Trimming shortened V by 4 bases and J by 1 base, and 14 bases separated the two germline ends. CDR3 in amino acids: CASSPRGLAAKNIQYF. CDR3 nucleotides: TGTGCCAGCAGCCCGAGGGGTCTAGCGGCCAAAAACATTCAGTACTTC. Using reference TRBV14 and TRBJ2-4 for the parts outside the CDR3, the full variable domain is EAGVTQFPSHSVIEKGQTVTLRCDPISGHDNLYWYRRVMGKEIKFLLHFVKESKQDESGMPNNRFLAERTGGTYSTLKVQPAELEDSGVYFCASSPRGLAAKNIQYFGAGTRLSVL.

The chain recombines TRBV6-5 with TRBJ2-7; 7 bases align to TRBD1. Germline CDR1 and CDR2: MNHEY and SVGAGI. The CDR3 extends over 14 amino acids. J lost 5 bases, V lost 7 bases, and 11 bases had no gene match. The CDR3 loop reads CASTKGLGGNEQYF. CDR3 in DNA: TGTGCCAGCACCAAGGGGTTAGGGGGCAACGAGCAGTACTTC.

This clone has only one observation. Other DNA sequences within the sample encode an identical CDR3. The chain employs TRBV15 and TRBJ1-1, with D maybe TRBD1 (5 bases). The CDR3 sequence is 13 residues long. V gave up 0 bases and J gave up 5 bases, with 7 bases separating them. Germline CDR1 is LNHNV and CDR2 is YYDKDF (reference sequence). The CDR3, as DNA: TGTGCCACCAGCAGAGATCGGGGGACTGAAGCTTTCTTT. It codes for CATSRDRGTEAFF.

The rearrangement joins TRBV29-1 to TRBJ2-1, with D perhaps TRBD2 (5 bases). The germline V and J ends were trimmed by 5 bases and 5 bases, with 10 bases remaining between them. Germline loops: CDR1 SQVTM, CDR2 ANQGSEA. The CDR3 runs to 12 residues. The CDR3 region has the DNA TGCAGCGTTAGACGGGGAAACAATGAGCAGTTCTTC. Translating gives CSVRRGNNEQFF.

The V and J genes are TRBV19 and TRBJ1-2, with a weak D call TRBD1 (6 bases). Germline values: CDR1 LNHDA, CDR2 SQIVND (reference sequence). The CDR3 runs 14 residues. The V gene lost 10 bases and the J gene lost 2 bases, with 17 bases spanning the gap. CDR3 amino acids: CATADSVDNYGYTF. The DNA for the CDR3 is TGTGCCACTGCGGACAGCGTCGACAACTATGGCTACACCTTC.

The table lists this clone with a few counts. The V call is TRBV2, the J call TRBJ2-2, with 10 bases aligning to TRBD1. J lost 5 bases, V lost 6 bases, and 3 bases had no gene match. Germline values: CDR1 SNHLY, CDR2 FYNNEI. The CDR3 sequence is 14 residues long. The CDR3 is CASSGQGVTGELFF. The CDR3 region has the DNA TGTGCCAGCAGCGGACAGGGGGTTACCGGGGAGCTGTTTTTT.

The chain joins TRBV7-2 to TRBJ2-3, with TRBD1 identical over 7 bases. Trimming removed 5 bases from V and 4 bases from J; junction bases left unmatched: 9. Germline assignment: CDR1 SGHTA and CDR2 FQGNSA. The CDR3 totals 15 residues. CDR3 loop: CASSRRGSGADTQYF. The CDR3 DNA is TGTGCCAGCAGCCGCAGGGGGTCAGGCGCAGATACGCAGTATTTT.

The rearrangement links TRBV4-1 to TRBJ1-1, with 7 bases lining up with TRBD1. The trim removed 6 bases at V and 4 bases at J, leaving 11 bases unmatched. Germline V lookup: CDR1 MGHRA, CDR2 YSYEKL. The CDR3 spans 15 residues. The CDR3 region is CASSPPHRGGTEAFF. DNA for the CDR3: TGCGCCAGCAGTCCCCCCCACAGGGGAGGCACTGAAGCTTTCTTT.

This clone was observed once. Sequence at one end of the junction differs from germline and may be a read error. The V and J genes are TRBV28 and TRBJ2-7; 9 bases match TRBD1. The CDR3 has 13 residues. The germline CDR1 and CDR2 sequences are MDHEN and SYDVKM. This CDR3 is CASSLFRGQGNLF. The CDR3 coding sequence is TGTGCCAGCAGTTTATTTAGGGGACAGGGTAACTTGTTC. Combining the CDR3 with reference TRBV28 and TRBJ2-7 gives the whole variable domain DVKVTQSSRYLVKRTGEKVFLECVQDMDHENMFWYRQDPGLGLRLIYFSYDVKMKEKGDIPEGYSVSREKKERFSLILESASTNQTSMYLCASSLFRGQGNLFGPGTRLTVT.

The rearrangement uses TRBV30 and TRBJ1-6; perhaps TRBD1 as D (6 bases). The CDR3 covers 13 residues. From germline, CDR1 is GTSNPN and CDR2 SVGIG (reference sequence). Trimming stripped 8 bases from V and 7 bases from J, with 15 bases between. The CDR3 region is CALKGDTNSPLHF. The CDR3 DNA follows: TGTGCCCTAAAGGGGGACACGAATTCACCCCTCCACTTT.

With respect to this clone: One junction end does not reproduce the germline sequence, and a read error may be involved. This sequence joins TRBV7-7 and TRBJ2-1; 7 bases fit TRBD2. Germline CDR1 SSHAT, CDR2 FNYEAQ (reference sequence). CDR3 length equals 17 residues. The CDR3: CASSLAQGEGSYNEQFF. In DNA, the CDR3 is TGTGCTAGCAGCTTAGCGCAAGGGGAGGGTTCCTACAATGAGCAGTTCTTC.

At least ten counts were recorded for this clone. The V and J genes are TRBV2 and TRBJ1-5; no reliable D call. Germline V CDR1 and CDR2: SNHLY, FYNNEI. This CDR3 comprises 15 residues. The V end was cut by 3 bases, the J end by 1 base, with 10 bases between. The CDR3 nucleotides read TGTGCCAGCAGTGATCAACCGGGGAGCAATCAGCCCCAGCATTTT. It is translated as CASSDQPGSNQPQHF.

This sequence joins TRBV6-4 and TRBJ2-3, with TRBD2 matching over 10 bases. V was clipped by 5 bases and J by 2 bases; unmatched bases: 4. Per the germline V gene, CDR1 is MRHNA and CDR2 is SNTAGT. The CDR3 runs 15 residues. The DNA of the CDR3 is TGTGCCAGCAGTCCAAGCGGGGGGGCCACAGATACGCAGTATTTT. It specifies CASSPSGGATDTQYF.

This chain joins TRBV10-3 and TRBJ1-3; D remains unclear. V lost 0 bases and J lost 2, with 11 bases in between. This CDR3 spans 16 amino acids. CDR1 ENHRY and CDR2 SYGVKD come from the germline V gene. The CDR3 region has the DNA TGTGCCATCAGTGAGTCAGGTGTCACAGCTGGAAACACCATATATTTT. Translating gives CAISESGVTAGNTIYF.

The chain's CDR3 is CASSSPAGSYEQYF. The DNA for the CDR3 is TGTGCCAGCAGCTCCCCTGCAGGGTCCTACGAGCAGTACTTC. The rearrangement joins TRBV5-6 to TRBJ2-5; maybe TRBD1 (5 bases). The DNA end is more similar to TRBJ2-7, so the J call may be wrong. The CDR3 has 14 amino acids. Germline CDR1 reads SGHDT; CDR2 reads YYEEEE.

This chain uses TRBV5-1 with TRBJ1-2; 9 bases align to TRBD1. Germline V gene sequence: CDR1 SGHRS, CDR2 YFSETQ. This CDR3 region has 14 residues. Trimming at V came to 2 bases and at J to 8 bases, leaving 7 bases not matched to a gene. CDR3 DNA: TGCGCCAGCAGCTTAAGGGGACAGGGAGAAGGCTACACCTTC. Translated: CASSLRGQGEGYTF.

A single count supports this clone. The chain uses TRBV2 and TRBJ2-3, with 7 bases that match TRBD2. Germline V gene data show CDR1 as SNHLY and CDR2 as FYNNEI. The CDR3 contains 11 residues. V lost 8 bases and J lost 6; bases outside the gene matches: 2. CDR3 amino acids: CASPGGDTQYF. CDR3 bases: TGTGCCAGCCCCGGGGGGGATACGCAGTATTTT.

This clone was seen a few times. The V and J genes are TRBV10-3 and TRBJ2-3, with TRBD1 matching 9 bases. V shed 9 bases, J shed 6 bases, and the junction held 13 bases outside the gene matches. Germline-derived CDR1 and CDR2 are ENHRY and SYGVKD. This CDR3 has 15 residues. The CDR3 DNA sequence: TGTGCCATTTCCCTCGGGACAGGGTTGTCTGATACGCAGTATTTT. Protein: CAISLGTGLSDTQYF.

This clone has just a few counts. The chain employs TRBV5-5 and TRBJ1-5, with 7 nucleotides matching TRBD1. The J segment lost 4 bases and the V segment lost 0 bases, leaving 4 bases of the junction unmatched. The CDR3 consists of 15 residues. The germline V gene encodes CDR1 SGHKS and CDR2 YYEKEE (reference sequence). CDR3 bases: TGTGCCAGCAGCTTGGTAGGACAGGTTAATCAGCCCCAGCATTTT. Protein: CASSLVGQVNQPQHF. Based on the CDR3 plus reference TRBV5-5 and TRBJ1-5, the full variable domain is DAGVTQSPTHLIKTRGQQVTLRCSPISGHKSVSWYQQVLGQGPQFIFQYYEKEERGRGNFPDRFSARQFPNYSSELNVNALLLGDSALYLCASSLVGQVNQPQHFGDGTRLSIL.

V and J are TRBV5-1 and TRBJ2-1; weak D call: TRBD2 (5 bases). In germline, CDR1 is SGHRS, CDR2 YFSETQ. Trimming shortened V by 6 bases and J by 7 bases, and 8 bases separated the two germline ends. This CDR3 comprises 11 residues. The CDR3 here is CASTRGNEQFF. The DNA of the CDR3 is TGCGCCAGCACTCGCGGGAATGAGCAGTTCTTC.

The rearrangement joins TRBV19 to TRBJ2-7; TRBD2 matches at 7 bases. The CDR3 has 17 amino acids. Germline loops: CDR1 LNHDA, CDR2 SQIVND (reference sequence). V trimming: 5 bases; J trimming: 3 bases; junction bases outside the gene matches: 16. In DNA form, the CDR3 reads TGTGCCAGTAGTCTCGGTCGTCCGGGAGGCTACGGCTACGAGCAGTACTTC. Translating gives CASSLGRPGGYGYEQYF.

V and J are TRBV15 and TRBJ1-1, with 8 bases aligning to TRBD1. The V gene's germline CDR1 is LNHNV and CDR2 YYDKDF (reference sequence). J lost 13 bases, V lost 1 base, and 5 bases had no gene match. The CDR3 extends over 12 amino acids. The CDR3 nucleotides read TGTGCCACCAGCAGAGGAACAGGGGGGGTTTTCTTT. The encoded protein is CATSRGTGGVFF.

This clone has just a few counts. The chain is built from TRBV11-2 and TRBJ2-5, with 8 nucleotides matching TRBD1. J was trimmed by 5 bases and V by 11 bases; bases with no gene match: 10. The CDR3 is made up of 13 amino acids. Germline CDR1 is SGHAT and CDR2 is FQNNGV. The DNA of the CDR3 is TGTGCCGGAGCGACAGGGGACGGTGAGACCCAGTACTTC. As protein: CAGATGDGETQYF.

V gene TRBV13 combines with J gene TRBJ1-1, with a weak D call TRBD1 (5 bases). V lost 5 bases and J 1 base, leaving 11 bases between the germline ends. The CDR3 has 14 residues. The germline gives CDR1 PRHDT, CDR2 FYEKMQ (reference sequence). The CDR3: CASSRRGGNTEAFF. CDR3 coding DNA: TGTGCCAGCAGCCGCCGGGGGGGGAACACTGAAGCTTTCTTT.

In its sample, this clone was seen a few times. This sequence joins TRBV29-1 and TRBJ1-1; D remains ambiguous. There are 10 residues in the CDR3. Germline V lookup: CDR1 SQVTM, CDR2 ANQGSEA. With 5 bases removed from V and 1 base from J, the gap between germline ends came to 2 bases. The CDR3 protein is CSVQNTEAFF. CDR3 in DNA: TGCAGCGTTCAGAACACTGAAGCTTTCTTT.

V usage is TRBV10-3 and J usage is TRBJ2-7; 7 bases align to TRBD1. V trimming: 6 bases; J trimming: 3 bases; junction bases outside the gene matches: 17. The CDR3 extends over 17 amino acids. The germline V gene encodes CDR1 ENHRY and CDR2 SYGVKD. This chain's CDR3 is CAIRNFLKGANFYEQYF. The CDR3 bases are TGTGCCATCAGGAATTTCCTAAAGGGGGCGAATTTCTACGAGCAGTACTTC.

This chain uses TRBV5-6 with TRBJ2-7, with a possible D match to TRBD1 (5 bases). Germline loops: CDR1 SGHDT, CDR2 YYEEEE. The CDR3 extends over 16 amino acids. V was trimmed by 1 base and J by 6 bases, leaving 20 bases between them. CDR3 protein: CASSLMQGPSFGEQYF. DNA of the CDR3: TGTGCCAGCAGCTTGATGCAGGGCCCTTCTTTCGGCGAGCAGTACTTC.

The CDR3 here is CASSLNTGTSNEQFF. In nucleotides, the CDR3 is TGTGCCAGCAGCCTCAATACCGGGACTAGCAATGAGCAGTTCTTC. The chain couples TRBV7-2 to TRBJ2-1; 8 bases line up with TRBD2. CDR1 and CDR2 from the germline V gene are SGHTA and FQGNSA. This CDR3 is 15 amino acids long. V lost 5 bases, J lost 6 bases, and 9 bases stayed unmatched.